The clone carrying this T cell receptor beta chain was seen once. What it binds is not known. 60 Vbeta and 13 Jbeta primers were used in PCR. Some clones are missing from TCRdb's copy, which holds only in-frame ones; the method was immunoSEQ multiplex PCR. The sample yields approximately 59,000 clones, around four fifths seen once. These data belong to a study of cytomegalovirus exposure and HLA in healthy donors. Study-level findings and limits: Among TCR beta chains, those listed as cytomegalovirus-associated numbered about 160.

Trimming took 2 bases from V and 8 from J, leaving 7 bases between them. The CDR3 totals 11 residues. Germline V gives CDR1 GTSNPN, CDR2 SVGIG (reference sequence). The material sequenced was PBMCs. The J gene is TRBJ2-1, the V gene TRBV30; no definite D call. This TCR was sampled from a girl aged 10 to 17 in good health and CMV-seropositive. The CDR3 DNA follows: TGTGCCTGGAGTCAAGGAGATGAGCAGTTCTTC. Protein: CAWSQGDEQFF. The full variable domain, in which reference TRBV30 and TRBJ2-1 provide the parts outside the CDR3, is SQTIHQWPATLVQPVGSPLSLECTVEGTSNPNLYWYRQAAGRGLQLLFYSVGIGQISSEVPQNLSASRPQDRQFILSSKKLLLSDSGFYLCAWSQGDEQFFGPGTRLTVL.